Presented here are 11 T cell receptor beta chains from one specimen sequenced in a study of cytomegalovirus exposure and HLA in healthy donors. The PCR employed 60 Vbeta primers together with 13 Jbeta primers. Assay used: immunoSEQ multiplex PCR; TCRdb lists only in-frame clones, some missing. This table lists roughly 60,000 clones. The sequenced sample was PBMCs. These receptors originate from a woman aged 18-29 years in good health and CMV-seronegative.

The rearrangement joins TRBV5-1 to TRBJ2-7; D might be TRBD1 (6 bases). Deletions cut 5 bases from V and 3 bases from J, with 9 bases between. Looked up from germline, CDR1 is SGHRS and CDR2 is YFSETQ. The CDR3 length is 12 residues. The CDR3 bases are TGCGCCAGCAGGATGGACAGCTACGAGCAGTACTTC. Protein product: CASRMDSYEQYF.

The V call is TRBV2, the J call TRBJ2-6, with D possibly being TRBD1 (5 bases). Trimming removed 4 bases from V and 4 bases from J, with 14 bases in between. CDR1 and CDR2 (germline): SNHLY, FYNNEI. The CDR3 length is 16 residues. CDR3 nucleotides: TGTGCCAGCAGTGCAGGGCCCCGGAACGGGGCCAACGTCCTGACTTTC. Its translation is CASSAGPRNGANVLTF.

The V and J genes are TRBV25-1 and TRBJ2-5; 9 bases match TRBD2. The CDR3 sequence is 17 residues long. The germline V gene has CDR1 MGHDK and CDR2 SYGVNS. V lost 5 bases to trimming and J lost 5 bases; unmatched junction nucleotides: 15. CDR3 DNA: TGTGCCAGCAGTCCCCCCCGGCTAGCGGGAATCTCCGAGACCCAGTACTTC. This gives the protein CASSPPRLAGISETQYF.

V usage is TRBV7-3 and J usage is TRBJ1-1; D uncertain. V shed 4 bases and J shed 7 bases, with 10 bases lying between them. The CDR3 length is 12 residues. Germline CDR1 is SGHTA and CDR2 is FQGTGA. CDR3 coding DNA: TGTGCCAGCAGCTGGGGTGCGGGTGAAGCTTTCTTT. Residues: CASSWGAGEAFF. The full variable domain, with the rest looked up from reference TRBV7-3 and TRBJ1-1, is GAGVSQTPSNKVTEKGKYVELRCDPISGHTALYWYRQSLGQGPEFLIYFQGTGAADDSGLPNDRFFAVRPEGSVSTLKIQRTERGDSAVYLCASSWGAGEAFFGQGTRLTVV.

J is TRBJ1-1 and V is TRBV29-1; D unresolved. Germline-derived CDR1 and CDR2 are SQVTM and ANQGSEA. Deletions cut 7 bases from V and 3 bases from J, with 15 bases between. CDR3 length: 13 amino acids. The CDR3: CSARPDFDTEAFF. CDR3 nucleotides: TGCAGCGCCCGCCCGGACTTCGACACTGAAGCTTTCTTT. Drawing the rest from reference TRBV29-1 and TRBJ1-1, the complete variable domain is SAVISQKPSRDICQRGTSLTIQCQVDSQVTMMFWYRQQPGQSLTLIATANQGSEATYESGFVIDKFPISRPNLTFSTLTVSNMSPEDSSIYLCSARPDFDTEAFFGQGTRLTVV.

V gene TRBV29-1 combines with J gene TRBJ2-1, with 9 bases that match TRBD1. CDR3 length: 16 amino acids. V shed 3 bases, J shed 12 bases, and the junction held 18 bases outside the gene matches. Germline V gene lookup returns CDR1 SQVTM and CDR2 ANQGSEA. CDR3 residues: CSVEGLPGQGVLGQFF. DNA of the CDR3: TGCAGCGTTGAGGGCTTACCGGGACAGGGTGTCCTTGGGCAGTTCTTC.

As to this clone: This specimen includes other DNA sequences encoding the same CDR3. The rearrangement links TRBV29-1 to TRBJ1-1; no clear D. Germline V gene data show CDR1 as SQVTM and CDR2 as ANQGSEA. With 4 bases removed from V and 0 bases from J, the gap between germline ends came to 12 bases. This CDR3 region has 14 residues. CDR3 in DNA: TGCAGCGTTGGCGGGCTGGGCATGAACACTGAAGCTTTCTTT. Protein sequence: CSVGGLGMNTEAFF.

The chain links TRBV28 to TRBJ2-2; the match to TRBD1 covers 8 bases. Germline assignment: CDR1 MDHEN and CDR2 SYDVKM. The V gene end was trimmed by 11 bases and the J gene end by 2 bases; junction bases not matched to a gene: 7. CDR3 length: 14 residues. This chain's CDR3 is CAGQGQGNTGELFF. In DNA form, the CDR3 reads TGTGCCGGACAAGGACAGGGTAACACCGGGGAGCTGTTTTTT.

The rearrangement joins TRBV27 to TRBJ1-5, with a weak D call TRBD1 (5 bases). Trimming removed 6 bases from V and 4 bases from J, with 13 bases in between. The CDR3 totals 14 residues. CDR1 is MNHEY and CDR2 is SMNVEV in the germline V gene (reference sequence). The CDR3 loop reads CASSRIGGNQPQHF. CDR3 DNA sequence: TGTGCCAGCAGCCGCATCGGGGGGAATCAGCCCCAGCATTTT.

The gene calls are TRBV6-6 and TRBJ1-2; 9 bases map to TRBD1. The V and J ends lost 6 bases and 4 bases, in that order; junction bases with no gene match: 0. CDR3 size: 12 residues. Per the germline V gene, CDR1 is MNHNY and CDR2 is SVGAGI (reference sequence). CDR3 coding DNA: TGTGCCAGCAGGACAGGGGGCTATGGCTACACCTTC. It codes for CASRTGGYGYTF.

In nucleotides, the CDR3 is TGCGCCAGCAGCGGCGACTCGGGACAACTAAGCGAGCAGTACTTC. Amino acid sequence: CASSGDSGQLSEQYF. The chain recombines TRBV5-1 with TRBJ2-7; maybe TRBD1 (6 bases). V lost 4 bases and J lost 6, with 20 bases in between. CDR3 length: 15 amino acids. Germline V gene data show CDR1 as SGHRS and CDR2 as YFSETQ.